The source of this TCR beta chain is a study of Ad26.COV2.S vaccination and SARS-CoV-2 variants (dated by TCRdb to the early 2020s). At the level of the whole study: Vaccine-arm donors were drawn from COV1001, a multicentre, randomized, double-blind, placebo-controlled phase I-IIa trial of Ad26.COV2.S in healthy adults. Ad26.COV2.S was administered intramuscularly at a dose of 5x10^10 or 1x10^11 viral particles, either as one shot or as two shots given 56 days apart. Sequencing of the TCRbeta repertoire served to evaluate the specificity and breadth of SARS-CoV-2-reactive T cell receptors following Ad26.COV2.S vaccination. A total of roughly 30 samples were included in the TCR-sequenced set, comprising 19 Ad26.COV2.S vaccine recipients, 5 placebo recipients and 8 SARS-CoV-2 convalescent individuals. Trial participants were randomized into five groups of five, in which low-dose or high-dose Ad26.COV2.S was given once or twice, or placebo was given on both occasions. Investigators remained blinded to trial group allocation during experiments and outcome assessment. What the study reported, not specific to this receptor: Vaccine and placebo recipients had similar non-spike TCR breadth, a finding consistent with the vaccine containing only spike. Substantial breadth of spike-specific CD8+ and CD4+ T cell responses was reported after vaccination. Compared with placebo recipients, Ad26.COV2.S recipients showed higher spike-specific TCR breadth (P = 0.0014). The study lacked the statistical power to compare responses across vaccine doses or regimens. According to the authors, total T cell responses may have been underestimated by the TCR breadth and depth analyses.

The germline V gene gives CDR1 as KGHSH and CDR2 as LQKENI. Including cysteine and phenylalanine, the CDR3 has 15 amino acids. The read is trimmed to its CDR3 DNA, 45 bases read in frame from base 1. V loses 3 bases of germline sequence and J loses 0 bases, and the interval between the two ends is 11 bases. On this clone: Its antigen is currently not known. Base quality data are lacking; no much larger clone is found one base away.

The immunoSEQ Assay was used to sequence TCRbeta CDR3 regions. After extraction, genomic DNA underwent amplification by bias-controlled multiplex PCR, followed by high-throughput sequencing. As for how the authors treated the data: To quantify the absolute abundance of every unique TCRbeta CDR3 region, sequences were collapsed and filtered. Usable DNA was measured by amplifying reference genes present in all nucleated cells, and TCRbeta template counts were normalized to that usable DNA to estimate T cell fraction. Repertoire TCRs were annotated as SARS-CoV-2-specific when V gene, CDR3 amino acid sequence and J gene were exactly matched to a known reactive TCR set. MIRA supplied the reference SARS-CoV-2 TCR set, which was filtered for enrichment in COVID-19-positive ImmuneCODE repertoires so that public or cross-reactive TCRs were removed. Using the MIRA antigens, annotated TCRs were further analysed by specific ORF or by position within an ORF. Depth was the summed frequency of annotated unique rearrangements, while breadth was defined as annotated unique rearrangements over total unique productive rearrangements. Group comparisons of TCR breadth used two-sided Wilcoxon rank-sum tests. TCRdb mirrors the immuneACCESS table, restricted to in-frame sequences. Some clones are absent from its copies; in checked studies, under half trace to an unresolved V gene, and the reason for the others is unknown. The V and J calls and clone size were taken over from that table, and D and trimming were inferred from the DNA. A total of 400,000 to 500,000 clones appear in this sample, 85% to 90% of them only once. The ten biggest clones cover about 2.7% of the sample.

Sample treatment or condition, as interpreted from the label and publication: around 19 received Ad26.COV2.S at low or high dose, single or two shots; roughly 5 received placebo; per-sample allocation not given. Repertoires of vaccine and placebo recipients were sequenced from samples taken on day 63 after the first injection. Cohort 1b enrolled about 25 adults aged 18-55 years at a single site in Boston, USA, between 29 July and 7 August 2020. As a vaccine, Ad26.COV2.S was a replication-incompetent adenovirus type 26 vector that expressed a prefusion-stabilized SARS-CoV-2 spike protein derived from the original Wuhan strain.

This receptor was identified in a person aged 18-60 years who received the Ad26.COV2.S COVID-19 vaccine or a placebo. Material: peripheral blood, obtained in a trial of Ad26.COV2.S vaccine versus placebo. Recombination joined TRBV18 with TRBJ1-1; a tentative D call is TRBD1 (5 bases match). CDR3 sequence: CASSPLAGMNTEAFF. The DNA sequence is TGTGCCAGCTCACCTTTAGCAGGGATGAACACTGAAGCTTTCTTT.